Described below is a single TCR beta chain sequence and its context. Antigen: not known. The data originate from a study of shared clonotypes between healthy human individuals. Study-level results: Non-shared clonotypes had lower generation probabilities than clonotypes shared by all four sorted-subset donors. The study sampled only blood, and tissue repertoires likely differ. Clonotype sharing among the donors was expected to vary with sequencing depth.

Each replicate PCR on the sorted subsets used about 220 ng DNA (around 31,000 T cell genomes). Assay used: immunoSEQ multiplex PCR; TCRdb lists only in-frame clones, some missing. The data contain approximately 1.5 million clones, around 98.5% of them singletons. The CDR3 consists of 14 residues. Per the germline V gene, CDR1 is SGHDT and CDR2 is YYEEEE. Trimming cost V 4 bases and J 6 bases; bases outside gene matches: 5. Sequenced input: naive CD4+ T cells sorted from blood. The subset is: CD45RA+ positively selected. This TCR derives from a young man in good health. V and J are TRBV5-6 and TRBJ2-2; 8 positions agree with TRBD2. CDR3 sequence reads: CASSGGLAPGELFF. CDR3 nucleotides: TGTGCCAGCAGCGGCGGACTAGCCCCCGGGGAGCTGTTTTTT.